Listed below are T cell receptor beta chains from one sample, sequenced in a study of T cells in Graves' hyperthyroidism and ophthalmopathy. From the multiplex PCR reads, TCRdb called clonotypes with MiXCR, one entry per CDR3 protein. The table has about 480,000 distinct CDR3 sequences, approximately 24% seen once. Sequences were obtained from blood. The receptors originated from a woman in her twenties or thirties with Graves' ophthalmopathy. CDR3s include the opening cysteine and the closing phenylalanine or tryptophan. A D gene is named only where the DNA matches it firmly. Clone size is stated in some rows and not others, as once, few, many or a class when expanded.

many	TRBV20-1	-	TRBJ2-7	TGCAGTGCTAGTGAAGGTCCTTACGAGCAGTACTTC	CSASEGPYEQYF
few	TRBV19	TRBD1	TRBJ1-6	TGTGCCAGTAGTATAGCTGGGACAGGCGATTCACCCCTCCACTTT	CASSIAGTGDSPLHF
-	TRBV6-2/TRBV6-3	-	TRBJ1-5	TGTGTCAGCACTGGCGAATGGGGCAATCAGCCCCAGCATTTT	CVSTGEWGNQPQHF
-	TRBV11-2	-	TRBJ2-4	TGTGCCAGCTTCTCAGCCAACATTCAGTACTTC	CASFSANIQYF
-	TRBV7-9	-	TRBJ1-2	TGTGCCAGCAGCTTCGATAGGTGGGGGGTTGGCTACACCTTC	CASSFDRWGVGYTF
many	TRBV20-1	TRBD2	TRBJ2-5	TGCAGTGCTAGAGATCTCACTAGCGGGGGGAAAGAGACCCAGTACTTC	CSARDLTSGGKETQYF
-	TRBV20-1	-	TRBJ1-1	TGCAGTGCTAGAGATCGAAACACTGAAGCTTTCTTT	CSARDRNTEAFF
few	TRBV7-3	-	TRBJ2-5	TGTGCCAGCAGCTTAGTAGGCAGCACGGAGACCCAGTACTTC	CASSLVGSTETQYF
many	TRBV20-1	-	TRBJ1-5	TGCAGTGTCAAATCCGGGGGTGGAGCATGGGGACAGCCCCAGCATTTT	CSVKSGGGAWGQPQHF
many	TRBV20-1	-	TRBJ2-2	TGCAGTGCAGCTCGTACGGGCGGGGAGCTGTTTTTT	CSAARTGGELFF
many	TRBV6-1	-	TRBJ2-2	TGTGCCAGCAAGCCGGGATCAAACACCGGGGAGCTGTTTTTT	CASKPGSNTGELFF
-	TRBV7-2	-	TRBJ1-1	TGTGCCAGCAGCTTAGGGCCGGGTGCGAACACTGAAGCTTTCTTT	CASSLGPGANTEAFF
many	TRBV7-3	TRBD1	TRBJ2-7	TGTGCCAGCAGCTTAACACAGGGGTACGAGCAGTACTTC	CASSLTQGYEQYF
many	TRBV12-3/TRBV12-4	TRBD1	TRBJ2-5	TGTGCCAGCAGTTTAGGGGACAGGGTAGGGGAGACCCAGTACTTC	CASSLGDRVGETQYF
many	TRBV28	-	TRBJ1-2	TGTGCCAGCAGTTTATCTCTCCCGTATACCTATGGCTACACCTTC	CASSLSLPYTYGYTF
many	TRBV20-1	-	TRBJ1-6	TGCAGTGCCCCCGGGGCAGGGTTCAATTCACCCCTCCACTTT	CSAPGAGFNSPLHF
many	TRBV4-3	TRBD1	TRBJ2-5	TGCGCCAGCAGCCAAGATCGGACAGGAGAGCTCCAAGAGACCCAGTACTTC	CASSQDRTGELQETQYF
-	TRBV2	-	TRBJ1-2	TGTGCCAGCAGGCGGGACGCTACTAACTATGGCTACACCTTC	CASRRDATNYGYTF
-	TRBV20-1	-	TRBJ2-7	TGCAGTGCCACTCAACCTCAGGGATCATCTACCCAGTTTCCCTTAGGGCAGTACTTC	CSATQPQGSSTQFPLGQYF
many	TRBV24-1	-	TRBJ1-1	TGTGCCACCAGATTGGGGGACGGCACTGAAGCTTTCTTT	CATRLGDGTEAFF
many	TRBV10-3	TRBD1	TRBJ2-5	TGTGCCATCAGTGAGGACAGGGTTGGAGAGACCCAGTACTTC	CAISEDRVGETQYF
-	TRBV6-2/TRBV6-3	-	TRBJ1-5	TGTGCCAGCACCACGGGGGACGGACAGCCCCAGCATTTT	CASTTGDGQPQHF
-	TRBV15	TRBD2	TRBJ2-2	TGTGCCACCAGCAGAGGGGGAGGGTTGGCCGGGGAGCTGTTTTTT	CATSRGGGLAGELFF
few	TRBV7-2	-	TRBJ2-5	TGTGCCAGCAGACGCCAGGGGCAAGAGACCCAGTACTTC	CASRRQGQETQYF
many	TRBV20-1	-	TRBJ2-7	TGCAGTGCTAGACATTCATTTCCAACATGGGGCGACTACGAGCAGTACTTC	CSARHSFPTWGDYEQYF
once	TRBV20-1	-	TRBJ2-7	TGCAGTGCTAGCGGGACCCCCTACGAGCAGTACTTC	CSASGTPYEQYF
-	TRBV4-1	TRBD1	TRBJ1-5	TGCGCCAGCAGCCGGGGAACCGACAGGGCTCAGCCCCAGCATTTT	CASSRGTDRAQPQHF
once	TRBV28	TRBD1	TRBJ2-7	TGTGCCAGCAGTCTGACAGGGGCCTTGTACGAGCAGTACTTC	CASSLTGALYEQYF
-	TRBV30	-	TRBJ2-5	TGTGCCTGGAATACAATCATGGAGGCCCAGTACTTC	CAWNTIMEAQYF
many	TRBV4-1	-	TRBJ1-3	TGCGCCAGCAGCCGCATACCGGACATCTCTGGAAACACCATATATTTT	CASSRIPDISGNTIYF
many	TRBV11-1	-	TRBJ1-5	TGTGCCAGCAGCTTAGAATCTGGCAGGATGAATCAGCCCCAGCATTTT	CASSLESGRMNQPQHF
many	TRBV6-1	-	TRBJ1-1	TGTGCCAGCAGCCGTGTTCGAGGGACTGAAGCTTTCTTT	CASSRVRGTEAFF
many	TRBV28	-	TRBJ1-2	TGTGCCAGCAGTGGTCAGACAGGCGGTTGGTCCTTC	CASSGQTGGWSF
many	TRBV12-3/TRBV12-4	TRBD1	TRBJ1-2	TGTGCCAGCAGTTTAGCCGACAGGGAGATCTATGGCTACACCTTC	CASSLADREIYGYTF
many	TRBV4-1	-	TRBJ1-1	TGCGCCAGCAGCCAACCGGGGTACACTGAAGCTTTCTTT	CASSQPGYTEAFF
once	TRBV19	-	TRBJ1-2	TGTGCCAGCAGCGGCATTGGCTACACCTTC	CASSGIGYTF
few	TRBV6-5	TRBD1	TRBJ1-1	TGTGCCAGCAGTTACGGGACAGAGAGGAACACTAAAGCTTTCTTT	CASSYGTERNTKAFF
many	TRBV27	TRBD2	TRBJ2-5	TGTGCCAGCAGTCCTGGGACTAGCGGGGGCGAGACCCAGTACTTC	CASSPGTSGGETQYF
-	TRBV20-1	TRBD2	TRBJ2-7	TGCAGTGCCTTCGGCGGGGGTTCCTACGAGCAGTACTTC	CSAFGGGSYEQYF
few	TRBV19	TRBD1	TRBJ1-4	TGTGCCAGTAGTATCGGCCAGACAGGGAGTGAAAAACTGTTTTTT	CASSIGQTGSEKLFF
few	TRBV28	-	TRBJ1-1	TGTGCCAGCAGTTACTGGGATGGAGGCAGAGCCCCCCCTGAAGCTTTCTTT	CASSYWDGGRAPPEAFF
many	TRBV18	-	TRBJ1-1	TGTGCCAGCTCAGGAGAGAGTGGAACTGAAGCTTTCTTT	CASSGESGTEAFF
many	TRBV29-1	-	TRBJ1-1	TGCAGCGTTGTGAACACTGAAGCTTTCTTT	CSVVNTEAFF
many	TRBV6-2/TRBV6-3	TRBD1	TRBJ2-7	TGTGCCAGCAGTCTTCAAGGACAGGGCTACGAGCAGTACTTC	CASSLQGQGYEQYF
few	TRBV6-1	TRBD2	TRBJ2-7	TGTGCCAGCATCACCGTAGCGGGAGACCCCTACGAGCAGTACTTC	CASITVAGDPYEQYF